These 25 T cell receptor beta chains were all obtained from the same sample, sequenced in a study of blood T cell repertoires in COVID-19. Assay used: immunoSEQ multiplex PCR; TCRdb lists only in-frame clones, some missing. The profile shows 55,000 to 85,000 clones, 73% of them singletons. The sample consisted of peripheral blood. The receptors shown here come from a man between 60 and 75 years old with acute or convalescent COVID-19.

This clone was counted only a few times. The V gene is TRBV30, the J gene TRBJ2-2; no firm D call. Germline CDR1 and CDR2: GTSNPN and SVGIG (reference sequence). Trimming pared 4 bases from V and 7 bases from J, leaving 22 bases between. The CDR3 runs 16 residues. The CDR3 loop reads CAWKGDRDIEHGELFF. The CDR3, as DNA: TGTGCCTGGAAAGGCGACCGAGACATCGAACACGGGGAGCTGTTTTTT.

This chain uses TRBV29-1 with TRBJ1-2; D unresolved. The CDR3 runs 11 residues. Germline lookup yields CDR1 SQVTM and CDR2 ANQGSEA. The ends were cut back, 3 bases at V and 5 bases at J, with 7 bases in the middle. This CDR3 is CSVDSGYGYTF. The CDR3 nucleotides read TGCAGCGTTGACTCCGGGTATGGCTACACCTTC.

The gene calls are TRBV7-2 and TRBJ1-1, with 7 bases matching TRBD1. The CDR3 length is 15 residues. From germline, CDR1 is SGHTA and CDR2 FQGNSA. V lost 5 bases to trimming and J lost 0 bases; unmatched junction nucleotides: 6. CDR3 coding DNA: TGTGCCAGCAGCATACAGGGGCTCATGAACACTGAAGCTTTCTTT. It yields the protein CASSIQGLMNTEAFF.

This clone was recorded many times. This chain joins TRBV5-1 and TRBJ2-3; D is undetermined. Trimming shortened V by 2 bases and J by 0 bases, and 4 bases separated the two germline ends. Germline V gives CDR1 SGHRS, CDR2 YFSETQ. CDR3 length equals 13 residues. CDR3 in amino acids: CASSFPSTDTQYF. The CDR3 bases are TGCGCCAGCAGCTTCCCTAGCACAGATACGCAGTATTTT.

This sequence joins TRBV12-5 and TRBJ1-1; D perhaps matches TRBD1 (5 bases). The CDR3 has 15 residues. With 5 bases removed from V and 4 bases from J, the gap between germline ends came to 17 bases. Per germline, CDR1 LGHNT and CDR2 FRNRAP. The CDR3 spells CASGPAGGGGTEAFF. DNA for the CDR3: TGTGCTAGTGGTCCCGCTGGGGGGGGAGGCACTGAAGCTTTCTTT.

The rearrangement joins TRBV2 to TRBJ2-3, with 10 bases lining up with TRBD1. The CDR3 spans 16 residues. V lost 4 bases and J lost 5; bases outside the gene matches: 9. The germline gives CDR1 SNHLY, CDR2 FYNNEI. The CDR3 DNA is TGTGCCAGCAGTGCGGGCGGGACAGGGGTAAAAGATACGCAGTATTTT. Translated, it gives CASSAGGTGVKDTQYF.

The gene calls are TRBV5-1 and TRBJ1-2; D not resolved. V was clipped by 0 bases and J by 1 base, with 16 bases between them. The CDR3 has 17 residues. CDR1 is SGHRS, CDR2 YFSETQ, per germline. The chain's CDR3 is CASSLAMGAPINYGYTF. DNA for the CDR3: TGCGCCAGCAGCTTGGCTATGGGAGCGCCCATTAACTATGGCTACACCTTC.

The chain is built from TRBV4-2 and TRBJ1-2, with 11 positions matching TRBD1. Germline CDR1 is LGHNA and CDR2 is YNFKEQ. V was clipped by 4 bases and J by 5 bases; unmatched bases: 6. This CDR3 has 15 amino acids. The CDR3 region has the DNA TGTGCCAGCAGCCTCCAGGGACAGGGGGGGTATGGCTACACCTTC. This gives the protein CASSLQGQGGYGYTF.

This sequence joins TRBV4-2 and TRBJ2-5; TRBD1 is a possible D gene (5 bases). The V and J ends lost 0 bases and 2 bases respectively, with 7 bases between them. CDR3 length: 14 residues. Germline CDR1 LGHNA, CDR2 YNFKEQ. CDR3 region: CASSQDRTQETQYF. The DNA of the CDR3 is TGTGCCAGCAGCCAAGATCGGACACAAGAGACCCAGTACTTC.

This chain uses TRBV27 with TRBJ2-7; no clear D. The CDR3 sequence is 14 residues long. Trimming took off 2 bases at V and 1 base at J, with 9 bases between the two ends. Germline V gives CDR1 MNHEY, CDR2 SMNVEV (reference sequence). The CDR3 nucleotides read TGTGCCAGCAGTTTAAGTGGCAGTTCCTACGAGCAGTACTTC. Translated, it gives CASSLSGSSYEQYF.

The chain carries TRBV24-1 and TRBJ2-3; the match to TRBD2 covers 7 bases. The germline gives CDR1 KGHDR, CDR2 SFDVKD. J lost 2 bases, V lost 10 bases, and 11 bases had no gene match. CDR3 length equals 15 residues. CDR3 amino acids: CATSNRGGDTDTQYF. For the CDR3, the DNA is TGTGCCACGAGTAACCGCGGGGGAGACACAGATACGCAGTATTTT.

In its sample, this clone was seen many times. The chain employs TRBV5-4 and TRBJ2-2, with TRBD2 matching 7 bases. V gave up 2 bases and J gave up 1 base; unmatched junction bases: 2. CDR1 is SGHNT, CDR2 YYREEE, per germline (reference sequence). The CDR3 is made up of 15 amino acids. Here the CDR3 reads CASSFTGGNTGELFF. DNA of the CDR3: TGTGCCAGCAGCTTCACGGGGGGGAACACCGGGGAGCTGTTTTTT.

CDR3 nucleotide sequence: TGTGCCAGCAGCGTGACAGCTTACACTGAAGCTTTCTTT. This sequence encodes CASSVTAYTEAFF. The rearrangement links TRBV9 to TRBJ1-1; TRBD1 is a possible D gene (5 bases). Germline values: CDR1 SGDLS, CDR2 YYNGEE. This CDR3 contains 13 residues. V was clipped by 2 bases and J by 3 bases, with 8 bases between them.

The chain's CDR3 is CASSEALTSGANQQYV. As DNA, the CDR3 is TGTGCCAGCAGTGAAGCCTTGACTAGCGGGGCAAATCAGCAGTACGTC. This chain links TRBV6-1 with TRBJ2-7; 11 bases map to TRBD2. V was clipped by 0 bases and J by 8 bases; unmatched bases: 9. The CDR3 extends over 16 amino acids. Germline-derived CDR1 and CDR2 are MNHNS and SASEGT.

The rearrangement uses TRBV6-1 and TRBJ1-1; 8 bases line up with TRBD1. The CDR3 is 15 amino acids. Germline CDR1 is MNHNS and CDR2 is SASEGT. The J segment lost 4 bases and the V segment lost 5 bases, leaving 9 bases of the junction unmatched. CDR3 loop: CASSPDRGLSTEAFF. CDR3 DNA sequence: TGTGCCAGCAGTCCCGACAGGGGTTTATCCACTGAAGCTTTCTTT.

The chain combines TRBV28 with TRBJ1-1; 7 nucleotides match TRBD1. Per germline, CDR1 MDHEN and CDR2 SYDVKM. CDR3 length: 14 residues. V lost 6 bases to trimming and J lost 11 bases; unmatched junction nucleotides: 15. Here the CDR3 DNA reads TGTGCCAGCAGGACACCGACAGGGCCCAAGTGGGCTTTCTTT. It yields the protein CASRTPTGPKWAFF.

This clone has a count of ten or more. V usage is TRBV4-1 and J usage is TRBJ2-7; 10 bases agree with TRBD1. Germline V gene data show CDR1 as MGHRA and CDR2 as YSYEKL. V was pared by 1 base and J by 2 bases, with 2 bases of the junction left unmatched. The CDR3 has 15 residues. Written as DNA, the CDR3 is TGCGCCAGCAGCCAAGGGACAGGGGGAACCTACGAGCAGTACTTC. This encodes CASSQGTGGTYEQYF.

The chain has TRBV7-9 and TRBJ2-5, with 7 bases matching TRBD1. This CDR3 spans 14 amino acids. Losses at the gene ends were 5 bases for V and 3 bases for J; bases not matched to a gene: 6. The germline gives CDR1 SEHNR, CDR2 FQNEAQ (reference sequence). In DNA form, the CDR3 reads TGTGCCAGCAGCGCAGGGACAGAGGAAGAGACCCAGTACTTC. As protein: CASSAGTEEETQYF.

DNA for the CDR3: TGTGCCAGCAGTCGACTAGCGGGACGACTCTCCTACAATGAGCAGTTCTTC. This codes for CASSRLAGRLSYNEQFF. This chain joins TRBV7-2 and TRBJ2-1; 11 bases are a match to TRBD2. Trimming took 6 bases from V and 0 from J; bases not matched to a gene: 7. The CDR3 contains 17 residues. The germline gives CDR1 SGHTA, CDR2 FQGNSA.

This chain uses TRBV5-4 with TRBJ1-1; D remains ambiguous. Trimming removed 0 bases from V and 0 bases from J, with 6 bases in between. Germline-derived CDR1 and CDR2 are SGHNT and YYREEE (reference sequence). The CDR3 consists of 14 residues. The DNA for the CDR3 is TGTGCCAGCAGCTTGGATGGCCTGAACACTGAAGCTTTCTTT. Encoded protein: CASSLDGLNTEAFF.

CDR3 bases: TGTGCCAGCAGTAACAACCAAGAGACCCAGTACTTC. As protein: CASSNNQETQYF. This sequence joins TRBV6-6 and TRBJ2-5, with D hard to call. The ends were cut back, 5 bases at V and 0 bases at J, with 4 bases in the middle. Germline V gene sequence: CDR1 MNHNY, CDR2 SVGAGI (reference sequence). The CDR3 length is 12 residues.

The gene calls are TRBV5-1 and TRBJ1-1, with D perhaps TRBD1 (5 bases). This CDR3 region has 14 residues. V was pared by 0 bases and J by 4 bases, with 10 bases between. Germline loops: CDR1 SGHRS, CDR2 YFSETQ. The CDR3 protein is CASSLGGQTTEAFF. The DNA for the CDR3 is TGCGCCAGCAGCTTGGGGGGCCAGACCACTGAAGCTTTCTTT.

CDR3 nucleotides: TGTGCCAGCAGCCTAAGCGCGGGGTTGGGTGAGCAGTTCTTC. It is translated as CASSLSAGLGEQFF. V is TRBV11-3 and J is TRBJ2-1; perhaps TRBD2 as D (6 bases). The CDR3 length is 14 residues. The germline V gene encodes CDR1 SGHNT and CDR2 YENEEA. V dropped 5 bases and J dropped 9 bases, with 17 bases sitting between them.

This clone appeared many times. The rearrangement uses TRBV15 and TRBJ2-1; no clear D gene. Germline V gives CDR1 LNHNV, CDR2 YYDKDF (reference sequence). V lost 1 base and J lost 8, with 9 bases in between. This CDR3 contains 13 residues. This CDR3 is CATSRVNSDEQFF. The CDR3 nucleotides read TGTGCCACCAGCAGAGTAAACTCCGATGAGCAGTTCTTC.

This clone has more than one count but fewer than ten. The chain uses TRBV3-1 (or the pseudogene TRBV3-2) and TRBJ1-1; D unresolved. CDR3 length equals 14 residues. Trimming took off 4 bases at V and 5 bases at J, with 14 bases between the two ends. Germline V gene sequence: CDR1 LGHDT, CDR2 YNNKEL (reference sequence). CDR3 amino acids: CASSLIDRGTEAFF. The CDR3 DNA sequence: TGTGCCAGCAGCCTAATCGATCGGGGAACTGAAGCTTTCTTT.